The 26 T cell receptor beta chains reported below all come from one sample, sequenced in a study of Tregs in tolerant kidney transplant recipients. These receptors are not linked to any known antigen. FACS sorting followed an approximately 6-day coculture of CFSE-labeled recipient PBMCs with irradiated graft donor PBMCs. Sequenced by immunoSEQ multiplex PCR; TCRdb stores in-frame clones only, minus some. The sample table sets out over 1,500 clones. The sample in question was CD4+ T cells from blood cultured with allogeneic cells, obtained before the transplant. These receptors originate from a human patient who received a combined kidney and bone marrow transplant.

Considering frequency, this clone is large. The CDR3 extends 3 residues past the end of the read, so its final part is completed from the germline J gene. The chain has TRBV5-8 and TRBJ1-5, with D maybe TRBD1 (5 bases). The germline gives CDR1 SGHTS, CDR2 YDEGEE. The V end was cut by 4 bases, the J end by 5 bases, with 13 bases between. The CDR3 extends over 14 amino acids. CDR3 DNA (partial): TGTGCCAGCAGCCAGGGATCAGTCTATCAGCCC. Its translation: CASSQGSVYQP. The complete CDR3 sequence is CASSQGSVYQPQHF.

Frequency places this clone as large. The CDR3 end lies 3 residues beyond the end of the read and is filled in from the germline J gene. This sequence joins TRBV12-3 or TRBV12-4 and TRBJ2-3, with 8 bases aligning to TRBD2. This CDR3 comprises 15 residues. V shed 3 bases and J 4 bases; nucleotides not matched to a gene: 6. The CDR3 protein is CASSFGASGSDTQYF. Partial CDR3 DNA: TGTGCCAGCAGTTTTGGGGCTAGCGGGTCAGATACG.

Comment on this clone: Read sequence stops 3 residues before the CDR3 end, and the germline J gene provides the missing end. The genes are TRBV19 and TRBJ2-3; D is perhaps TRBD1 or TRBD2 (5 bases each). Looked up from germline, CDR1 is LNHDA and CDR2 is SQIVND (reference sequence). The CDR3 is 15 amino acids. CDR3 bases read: TGTGCCAGTACCAATCGGGATAGGGGTCAAGAGACG. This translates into CASTNRDRGQET. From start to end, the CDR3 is CASTNRDRGQETQYF.

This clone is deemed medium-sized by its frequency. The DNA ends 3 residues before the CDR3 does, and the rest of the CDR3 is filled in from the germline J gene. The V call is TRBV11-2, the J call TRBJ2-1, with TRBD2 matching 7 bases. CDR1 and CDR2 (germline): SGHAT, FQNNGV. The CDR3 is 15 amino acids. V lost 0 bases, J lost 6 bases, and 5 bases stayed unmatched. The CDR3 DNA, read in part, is TGTGCCAGCAGCTTAGATTATGGGACTACCAATGAG. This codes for CASSLDYGTTNE. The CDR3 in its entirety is CASSLDYGTTNEQFF.

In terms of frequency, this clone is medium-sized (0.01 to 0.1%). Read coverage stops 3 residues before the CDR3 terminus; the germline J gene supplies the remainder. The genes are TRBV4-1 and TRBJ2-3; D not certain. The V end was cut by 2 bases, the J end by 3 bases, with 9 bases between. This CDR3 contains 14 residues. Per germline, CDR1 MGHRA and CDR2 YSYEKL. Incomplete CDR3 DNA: TGCGCCAGCAGCCAAAACGCGGTTACAGATACG. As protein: CASSQNAVTDT. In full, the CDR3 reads CASSQNAVTDTQYF.

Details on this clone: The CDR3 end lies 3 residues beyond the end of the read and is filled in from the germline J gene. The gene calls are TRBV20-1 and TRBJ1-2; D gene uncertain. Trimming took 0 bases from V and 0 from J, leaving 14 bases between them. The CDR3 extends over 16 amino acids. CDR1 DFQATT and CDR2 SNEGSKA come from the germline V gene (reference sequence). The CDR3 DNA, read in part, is TGCAGTGCTAGAGATCCCAAGGGCAGGACTAACTATGGC. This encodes CSARDPKGRTNYG. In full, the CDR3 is CSARDPKGRTNYGYTF.

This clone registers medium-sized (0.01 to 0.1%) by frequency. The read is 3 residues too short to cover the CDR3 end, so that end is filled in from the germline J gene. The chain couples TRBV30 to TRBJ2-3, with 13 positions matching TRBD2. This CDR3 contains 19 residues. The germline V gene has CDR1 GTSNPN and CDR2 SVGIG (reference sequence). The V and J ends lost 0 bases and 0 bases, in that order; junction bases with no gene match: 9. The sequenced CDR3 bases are TGTGCCTGGAGTGTACTAGCGGGAGGGCAGGGGATAAGCACAGATACG. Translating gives CAWSVLAGGQGISTDT. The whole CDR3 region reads CAWSVLAGGQGISTDTQYF.

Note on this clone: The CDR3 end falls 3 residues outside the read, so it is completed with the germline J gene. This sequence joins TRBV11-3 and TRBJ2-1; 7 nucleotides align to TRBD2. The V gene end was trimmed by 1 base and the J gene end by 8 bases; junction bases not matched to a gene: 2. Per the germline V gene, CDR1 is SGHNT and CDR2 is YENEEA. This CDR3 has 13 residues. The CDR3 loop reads CASSLGLAHEQFF. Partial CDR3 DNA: TGTGCCAGCAGCTTAGGACTAGCCCATGAG.

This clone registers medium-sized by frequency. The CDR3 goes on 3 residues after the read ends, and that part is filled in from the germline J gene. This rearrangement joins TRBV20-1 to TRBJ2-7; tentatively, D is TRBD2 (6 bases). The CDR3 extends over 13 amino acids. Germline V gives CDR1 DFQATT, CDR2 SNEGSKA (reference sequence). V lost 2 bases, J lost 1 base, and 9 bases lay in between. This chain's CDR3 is CSARSLASYEQYF. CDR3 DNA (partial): TGCAGTGCTAGATCCCTAGCGTCCTACGAG.

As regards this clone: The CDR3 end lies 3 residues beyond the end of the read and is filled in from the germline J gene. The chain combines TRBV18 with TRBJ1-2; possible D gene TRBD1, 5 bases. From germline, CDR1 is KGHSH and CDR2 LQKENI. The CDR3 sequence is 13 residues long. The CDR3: CASSPGTTYDYTF. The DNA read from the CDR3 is TGTGCCAGCTCACCCGGGACTACCTACGAC.

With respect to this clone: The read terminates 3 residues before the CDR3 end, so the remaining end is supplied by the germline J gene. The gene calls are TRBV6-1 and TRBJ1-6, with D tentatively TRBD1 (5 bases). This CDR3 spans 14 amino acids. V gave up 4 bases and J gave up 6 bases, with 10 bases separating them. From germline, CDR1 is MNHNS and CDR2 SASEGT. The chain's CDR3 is CASSARDFNSPLHF. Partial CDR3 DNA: TGTGCCAGCAGTGCCCGGGACTTTAATTCACCC.

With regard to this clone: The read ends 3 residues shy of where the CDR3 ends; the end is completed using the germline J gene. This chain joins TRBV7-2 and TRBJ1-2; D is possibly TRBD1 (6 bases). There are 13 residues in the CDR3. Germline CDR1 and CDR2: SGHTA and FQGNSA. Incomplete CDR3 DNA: TGTGCCAGCAGCTCTGACCCAGGGACAACC. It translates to CASSSDPGTT. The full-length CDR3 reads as CASSSDPGTTYTF.

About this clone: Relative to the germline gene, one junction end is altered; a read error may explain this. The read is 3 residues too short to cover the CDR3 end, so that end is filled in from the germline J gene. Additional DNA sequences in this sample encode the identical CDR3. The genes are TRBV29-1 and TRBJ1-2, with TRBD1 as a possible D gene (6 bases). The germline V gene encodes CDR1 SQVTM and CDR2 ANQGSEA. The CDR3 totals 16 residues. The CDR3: CSVGLPKGGANYGYTF. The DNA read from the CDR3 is TGCAGCGTTGGCCTACCGAAGGGGGGGGCGAACTATGGT. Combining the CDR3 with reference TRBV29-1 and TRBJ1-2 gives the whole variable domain SAVISQKPSRDICQRGTSLTIQCQVDSQVTMMFWYRQQPGQSLTLIATANQGSEATYESGFVIDKFPISRPNLTFSTLTVSNMSPEDSSIYLCSVGLPKGGANYGYTFGSGTRLTVV.

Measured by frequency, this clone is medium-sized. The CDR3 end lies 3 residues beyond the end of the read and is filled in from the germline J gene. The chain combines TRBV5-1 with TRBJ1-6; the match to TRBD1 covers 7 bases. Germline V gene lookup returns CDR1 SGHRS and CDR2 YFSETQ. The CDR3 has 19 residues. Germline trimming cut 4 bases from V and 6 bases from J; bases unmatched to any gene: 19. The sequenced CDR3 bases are TGCGCCAGCAGCCGAGGACAGGTTCACACCACCGGGGCTAATTCACCC. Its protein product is CASSRGQVHTTGANSP. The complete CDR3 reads CASSRGQVHTTGANSPLHF.

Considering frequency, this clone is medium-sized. The CDR3 loop is CSARGSAGVVLNEQFF. CDR3 DNA, as far as it was read: TGCAGTGCTAGAGGATCAGCGGGAGTCGTCCTTAATGAG. This rearrangement joins TRBV20-1 to TRBJ2-1; 8 nucleotides align to TRBD2. The CDR3 end lies 3 residues beyond the end of the read and is filled in from the germline J gene. Unmatched junction bases numbered 12, after V lost 1 base and J lost 7 bases. The CDR3 spans 16 residues. Germline CDR1 reads DFQATT; CDR2 reads SNEGSKA (reference sequence).

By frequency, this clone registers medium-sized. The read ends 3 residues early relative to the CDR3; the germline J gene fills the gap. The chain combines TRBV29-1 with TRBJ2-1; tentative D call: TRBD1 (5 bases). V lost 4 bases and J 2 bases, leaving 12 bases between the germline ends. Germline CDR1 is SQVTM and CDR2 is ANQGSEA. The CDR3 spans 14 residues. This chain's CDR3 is CSVVGQGTYNEQFF. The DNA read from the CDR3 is TGCAGCGTTGTGGGTCAGGGTACCTACAATGAG.

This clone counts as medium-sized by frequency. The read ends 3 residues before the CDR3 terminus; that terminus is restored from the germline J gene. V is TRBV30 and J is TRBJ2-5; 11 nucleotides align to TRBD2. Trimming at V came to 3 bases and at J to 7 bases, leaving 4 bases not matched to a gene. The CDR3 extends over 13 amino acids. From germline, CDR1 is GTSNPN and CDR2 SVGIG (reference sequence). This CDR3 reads CAWRRLAGGTQYF. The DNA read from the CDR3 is TGTGCCTGGAGACGGCTAGCGGGAGGGACC.

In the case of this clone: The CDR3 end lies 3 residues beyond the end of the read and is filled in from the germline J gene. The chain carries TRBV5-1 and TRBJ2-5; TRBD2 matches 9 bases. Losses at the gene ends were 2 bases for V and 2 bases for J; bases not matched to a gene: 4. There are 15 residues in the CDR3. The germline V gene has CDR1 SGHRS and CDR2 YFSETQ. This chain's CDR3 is CASSLVAGEQETQYF. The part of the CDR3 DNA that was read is TGCGCCAGCAGCTTAGTAGCGGGGGAACAAGAGACC.

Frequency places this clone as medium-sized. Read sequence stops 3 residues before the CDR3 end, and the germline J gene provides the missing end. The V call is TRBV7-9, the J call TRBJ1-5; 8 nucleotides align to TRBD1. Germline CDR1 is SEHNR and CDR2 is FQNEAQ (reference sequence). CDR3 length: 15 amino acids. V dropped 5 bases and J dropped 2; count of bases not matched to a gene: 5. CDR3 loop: CASSPGQAGNQPQHF. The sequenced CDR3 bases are TGTGCCAGCAGCCCGGGACAGGCGGGCAATCAGCCC.

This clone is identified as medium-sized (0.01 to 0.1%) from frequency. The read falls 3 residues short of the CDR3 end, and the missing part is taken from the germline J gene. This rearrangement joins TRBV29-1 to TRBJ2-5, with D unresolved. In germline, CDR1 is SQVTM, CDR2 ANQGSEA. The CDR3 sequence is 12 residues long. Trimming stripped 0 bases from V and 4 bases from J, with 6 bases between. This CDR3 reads CSVEDPGETQYF. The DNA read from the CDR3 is TGCAGCGTTGAAGACCCGGGAGAGACC.

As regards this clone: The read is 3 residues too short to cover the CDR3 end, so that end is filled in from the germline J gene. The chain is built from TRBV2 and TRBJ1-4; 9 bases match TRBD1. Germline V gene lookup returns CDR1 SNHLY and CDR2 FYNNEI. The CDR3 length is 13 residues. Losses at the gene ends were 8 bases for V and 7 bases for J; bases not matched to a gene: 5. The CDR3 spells CASGDRAREKLFF. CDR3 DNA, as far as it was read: TGTGCCAGCGGGGACAGGGCCCGTGAAAAA.

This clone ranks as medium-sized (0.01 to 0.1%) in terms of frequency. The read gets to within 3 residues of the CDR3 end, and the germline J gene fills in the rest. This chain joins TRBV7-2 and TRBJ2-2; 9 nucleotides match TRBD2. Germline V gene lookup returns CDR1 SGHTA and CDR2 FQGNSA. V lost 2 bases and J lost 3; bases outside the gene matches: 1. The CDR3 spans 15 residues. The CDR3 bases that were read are TGTGCCAGCAGCTTAACTAGCGGGTACACCGGGGAG. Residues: CASSLTSGYTGE. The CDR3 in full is CASSLTSGYTGELFF. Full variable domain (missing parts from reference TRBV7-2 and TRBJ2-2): GAGVSQSPSNKVTEKGKDVELRCDPISGHTALYWYRQSLGQGLEFLIYFQGNSAPDKSGLPSDRFSAERTGGSVSTLTIQRTQQEDSAVYLCASSLTSGYTGELFFGEGSRLTVL.

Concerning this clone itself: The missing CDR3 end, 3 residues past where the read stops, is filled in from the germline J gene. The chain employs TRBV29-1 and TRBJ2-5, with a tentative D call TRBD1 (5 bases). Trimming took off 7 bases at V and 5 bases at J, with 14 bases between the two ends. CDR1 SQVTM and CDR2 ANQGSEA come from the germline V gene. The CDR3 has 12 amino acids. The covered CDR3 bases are TGCAGCGCCCCTGCGAAGGGGGAGACC. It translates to CSAPAKGET. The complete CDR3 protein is CSAPAKGETQYF. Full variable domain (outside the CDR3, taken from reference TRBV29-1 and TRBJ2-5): SAVISQKPSRDICQRGTSLTIQCQVDSQVTMMFWYRQQPGQSLTLIATANQGSEATYESGFVIDKFPISRPNLTFSTLTVSNMSPEDSSIYLCSAPAKGETQYFGPGTRLLVL.

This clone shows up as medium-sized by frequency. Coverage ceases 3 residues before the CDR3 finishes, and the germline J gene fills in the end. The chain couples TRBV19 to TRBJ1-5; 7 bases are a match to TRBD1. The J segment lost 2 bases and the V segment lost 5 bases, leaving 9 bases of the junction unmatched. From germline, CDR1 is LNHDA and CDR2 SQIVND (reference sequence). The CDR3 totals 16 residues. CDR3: CASSVGDSLGNQPQHF. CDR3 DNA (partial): TGTGCCAGTAGTGTCGGGGACAGCCTGGGCAATCAGCCC. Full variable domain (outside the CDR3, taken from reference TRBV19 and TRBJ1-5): DGGITQSPKYLFRKEGQNVTLSCEQNLNHDAMYWYRQDPGQGLRLIYYSQIVNDFQKGDIAEGYSVSREKKESFPLTVTSAQKNPTAFYLCASSVGDSLGNQPQHFGDGTRLSIL.

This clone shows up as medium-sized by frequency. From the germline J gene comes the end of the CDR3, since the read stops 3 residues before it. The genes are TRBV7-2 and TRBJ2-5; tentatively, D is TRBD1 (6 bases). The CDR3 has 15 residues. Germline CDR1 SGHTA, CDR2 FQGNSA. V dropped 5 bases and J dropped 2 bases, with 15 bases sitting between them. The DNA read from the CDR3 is TGTGCCAGCAGCCCCAGGGGCAGGTATCAAGAGACC. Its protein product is CASSPRGRYQET. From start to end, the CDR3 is CASSPRGRYQETQYF. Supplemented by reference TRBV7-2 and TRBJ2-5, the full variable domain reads GAGVSQSPSNKVTEKGKDVELRCDPISGHTALYWYRQSLGQGLEFLIYFQGNSAPDKSGLPSDRFSAERTGGSVSTLTIQRTQQEDSAVYLCASSPRGRYQETQYFGPGTRLLVL.

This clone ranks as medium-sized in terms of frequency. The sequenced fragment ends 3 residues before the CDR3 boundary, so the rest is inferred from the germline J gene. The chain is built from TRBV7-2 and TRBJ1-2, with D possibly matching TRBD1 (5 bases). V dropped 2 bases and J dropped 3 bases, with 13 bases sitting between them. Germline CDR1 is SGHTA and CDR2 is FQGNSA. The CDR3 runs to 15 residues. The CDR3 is CASSLPPGGYYGYTF. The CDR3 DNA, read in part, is TGTGCCAGCAGCTTACCCCCCGGGGGGTACTATGGC.